This TCR beta chain was retrieved from a study of blood T cell repertoires in COVID-19. The overall study: From the United States, Italy and Spain came samples of acute and convalescent COVID-19.

The cohort comprised adults aged 18 to 89 years residing in 20 to 30 US areas. V lost 2 bases and J lost 8; bases outside the gene matches: 17. Germline loops: CDR1 SGHRS, CDR2 YFSETQ. The CDR3 has 17 amino acids. TCRdb's table, derived via immunoSEQ multiplex PCR, lists solely in-frame clones and lacks some. This sample carries 150,000 to 200,000 clones, more than 65% of them seen once, and the ten largest clones take about a sixth. The TCR was taken from a woman aged 50 to 65 with acute COVID-19. The chain uses TRBV5-1 and TRBJ2-3; 7 bases line up with TRBD2. Sequenced sample: PBMCs or T cells enriched from blood (not recorded which). CDR3 nucleotide sequence: TGCGCCAGCAGCTTACGGGGAAGCGGGGATACTCGGGGTACGCAGTATTTT. The encoded protein is CASSLRGSGDTRGTQYF. Based on the CDR3 plus reference TRBV5-1 and TRBJ2-3, the full variable domain is KAGVTQTPRYLIKTRGQQVTLSCSPISGHRSVSWYQQTPGQGLQFLFEYFSETQRNKGNFPGRFSGRQFSNSRSEMNVSTLELGDSALYLCASSLRGSGDTRGTQYFGPGTRLTVL.